Below are 22 T cell receptor beta chains sequenced from a single sample in a study of T cell responses to AZD1222 COVID-19 vaccine. Repertoires were generated with immunoSEQ multiplex PCR, while TCRdb's copy carries only in-frame clones and drops some. The table records approximately 140,000 clones, around 95% of them present only once. Sequencing was performed on peripheral blood, taken on day 0 of AZD1222 vaccination. The origin of the receptors is an adult in good health.

The chain combines TRBV2 with TRBJ2-5; 13 nucleotides agree with TRBD2. Germline CDR1 is SNHLY and CDR2 is FYNNEI. This CDR3 spans 15 amino acids. J lost 7 bases, V lost 9 bases, and 11 bases had no gene match. The CDR3, as DNA: TGTGCCAGTCTCCCGGGGACTAGCGGGATGGGGACCCAGTACTTC. The encoded protein is CASLPGTSGMGTQYF.

This clone appeared a single time. This sequence joins TRBV2 and TRBJ1-2; D is perhaps TRBD1 (6 bases). Germline V CDR1 and CDR2: SNHLY, FYNNEI. V lost 4 bases, J lost 6 bases, and 15 bases lay in between. CDR3 length: 14 residues. In nucleotides, the CDR3 is TGTGCCAGCAGTGGTGCCAGGGGCATGGATGGCTACACCTTC. This encodes CASSGARGMDGYTF.

The chain recombines TRBV5-4 with TRBJ1-1, with D uncertain. CDR1 SGHNT and CDR2 YYREEE come from the germline V gene (reference sequence). This CDR3 has 14 residues. V lost 4 bases to trimming and J lost 6 bases, with 16 bases between them. CDR3 protein: CASSPREGRPEAFF. Here the CDR3 DNA reads TGTGCCAGCAGCCCCCGGGAGGGAAGGCCTGAAGCTTTCTTT.

Points on this clone: This same CDR3 is encoded by further DNA sequences in the sample. This chain joins TRBV2 and TRBJ1-4; TRBD1 matches 8 bases. CDR3 size: 14 residues. The germline V gene has CDR1 SNHLY and CDR2 FYNNEI. V lost 5 bases to trimming and J lost 8 bases; unmatched junction nucleotides: 7. The CDR3 loop reads CASSPGTGGEKLFF. CDR3 DNA: TGTGCCAGCAGTCCCGGGACAGGCGGGGAAAAACTGTTTTTT.

The rearrangement joins TRBV7-2 to TRBJ1-2; D gene uncertain. CDR1 is SGHTA, CDR2 FQGNSA, per germline. Trimming took 1 base from V and 4 from J, leaving 16 bases between them. The CDR3 has 16 residues. The CDR3 sequence is CASSLDSATWAYGYTF. Here the CDR3 DNA reads TGTGCCAGCAGCTTAGATTCTGCCACCTGGGCCTATGGCTACACCTTC.

V and J are TRBV5-4 and TRBJ1-2; D call uncertain. CDR3 length: 14 residues. In germline, CDR1 is SGHNT, CDR2 YYREEE (reference sequence). V lost 4 bases and J lost 2, with 12 bases in between. CDR3 amino acids: CASSRPGVNYGYTF. The CDR3 bases are TGTGCCAGCAGCCGCCCCGGGGTAAACTATGGCTACACCTTC.

This chain links TRBV6-2 or TRBV6-3 with TRBJ2-2; 8 bases are shared with TRBD1. The junction had 12 bases not matched to a gene; V was cut back by 6 bases and J by 6 bases. The CDR3 loop spans 16 amino acids. CDR1 is MNHEY and CDR2 is SVGEGT in the germline V gene. The DNA for the CDR3 is TGTGCCAGCAGCCCCCGAGACAGGGGCGGGCCCGGGGAGCTGTTTTTT. Translation: CASSPRDRGGPGELFF.

The chain combines TRBV7-2 with TRBJ2-2; 16 nucleotides match TRBD2. CDR3 size: 19 residues. V lost 2 bases and J lost 0; bases outside the gene matches: 3. Germline V gene sequence: CDR1 SGHTA, CDR2 FQGNSA. The CDR3 sequence: CASSLTGTSGGANTGELFF. Here the CDR3 DNA reads TGTGCCAGCAGCTTAACAGGGACTAGCGGGGGGGCGAACACCGGGGAGCTGTTTTTT.

The chain uses TRBV3-1 (or the pseudogene TRBV3-2) and TRBJ2-5; 13 nucleotides match TRBD2. The germline CDR1 and CDR2 sequences are LGHDT and YNNKEL (reference sequence). This CDR3 has 16 residues. The ends lost 4 bases at V and 4 bases at J; junction bases unmatched: 6. CDR3 region: CASSLGLAGPPETQYF. The CDR3 nucleotides are TGTGCCAGCAGCCTGGGACTAGCGGGGCCCCCAGAGACCCAGTACTTC.

V gene TRBV3-1 (or the pseudogene TRBV3-2) combines with J gene TRBJ2-3; 7 bases match TRBD2. V shed 0 bases, J shed 4 bases, and the junction held 4 bases outside the gene matches. The CDR3 length is 15 residues. Germline V gene sequence: CDR1 LGHDT, CDR2 YNNKEL (reference sequence). The CDR3 here is CASSQDGGGPDTQYF. In DNA form, the CDR3 reads TGTGCCAGCAGCCAAGACGGGGGAGGGCCAGATACGCAGTATTTT.

This sequence joins TRBV4-1 and TRBJ1-4; the D is unclear. Trimming removed 1 base at V and 2 bases at J, with 8 bases between. The CDR3 runs to 15 residues. CDR1 MGHRA and CDR2 YSYEKL come from the germline V gene. In DNA form, the CDR3 reads TGCGCCAGCAGCCAAGGAGTGTCGACTAATGAAAAACTGTTTTTT. This sequence encodes CASSQGVSTNEKLFF.

CDR3 in amino acids: CASSIGSTEGGLTF. The CDR3 bases are TGTGCCAGTAGTATAGGGTCAACAGAAGGTGGCTTAACCTTC. The gene calls are TRBV19 and TRBJ1-2; D unresolved. Trimming stripped 1 base from V and 14 bases from J, with 20 bases between. CDR1 and CDR2 (germline): LNHDA, SQIVND (reference sequence). CDR3 length equals 14 residues. The full variable domain, in which reference TRBV19 and TRBJ1-2 provide the parts outside the CDR3, is DGGITQSPKYLFRKEGQNVTLSCEQNLNHDAMYWYRQDPGQGLRLIYYSQIVNDFQKGDIAEGYSVSREKKESFPLTVTSAQKNPTAFYLCASSIGSTEGGLTFGSGTRLTVV.

The rearrangement uses TRBV4-3 and TRBJ1-4; TRBD1 is a possible D gene (5 bases). In germline, CDR1 is LGHNA, CDR2 YSLEER. The CDR3 loop spans 17 amino acids. Trimming left V 4 bases short and J 5 bases short, with 20 bases between. The CDR3 region is CASSLEGHNNKNEKLFF. CDR3 bases: TGCGCCAGCAGCCTTGAAGGACACAACAATAAAAATGAAAAACTGTTTTTT.

The chain employs TRBV7-8 and TRBJ1-4, with D unclear. V was trimmed by 5 bases and J by 0 bases, leaving 16 bases between them. Germline V gene lookup returns CDR1 SGHVS and CDR2 FQNEAQ. This CDR3 is 17 amino acids long. This chain's CDR3 is CASSRLPQSSTNEKLFF. The CDR3 region has the DNA TGTGCCAGCAGCCGGCTACCACAATCCTCAACTAATGAAAAACTGTTTTTT.

The rearrangement links TRBV6-6 to TRBJ2-1, with TRBD1 matching 7 bases. The V gene's germline CDR1 is MNHNY and CDR2 SVGAGI (reference sequence). V lost 0 bases and J lost 7; bases outside the gene matches: 0. The CDR3 has 13 amino acids. CDR3 sequence: CASSYSQGNEQFF. CDR3 bases: TGTGCCAGCAGTTACTCACAGGGGAATGAGCAGTTCTTC.

The chain combines TRBV28 with TRBJ2-5; 10 positions match TRBD1. The V segment lost 6 bases and the J segment 1 base; nucleotides outside the gene matches: 17. This CDR3 region has 19 residues. Per germline, CDR1 MDHEN and CDR2 SYDVKM. CDR3 coding DNA: TGTGCCAGCAGCTTTCCGACAGGGGGCGTCGATCAAGGCCAAGAGACCCAGTACTTC. Its translation is CASSFPTGGVDQGQETQYF. The whole variable domain, filled in from reference TRBV28 and TRBJ2-5, reads DVKVTQSSRYLVKRTGEKVFLECVQDMDHENMFWYRQDPGLGLRLIYFSYDVKMKEKGDIPEGYSVSREKKERFSLILESASTNQTSMYLCASSFPTGGVDQGQETQYFGPGTRLLVL.

CDR3 sequence (DNA): TGTGCCAGCAGTCGCCTCGACAGGGGATCCGAGCAGTACGTC. It yields the protein CASSRLDRGSEQYV. The V and J genes are TRBV6-5 and TRBJ2-7; 8 nucleotides line up with TRBD1. The CDR3 spans 14 residues. Germline CDR1 reads MNHEY; CDR2 reads SVGAGI. The J segment lost 6 bases and the V segment lost 5 bases, leaving 9 bases of the junction unmatched.

This clone occurred a few times. The chain couples TRBV6-2 or TRBV6-3 to TRBJ2-3; 7 bases map to TRBD2. Germline assignment: CDR1 MNHEY and CDR2 SVGEGT. The CDR3 loop spans 14 amino acids. V lost 6 bases, J lost 0 bases, and 3 bases stayed unmatched. Here the CDR3 reads CASSLAESTDTQYF. CDR3 in DNA: TGTGCCAGCAGCCTAGCGGAGAGCACAGATACGCAGTATTTT.

This chain uses TRBV2 with TRBJ2-3; D might be TRBD2 (5 bases). V lost 7 bases to trimming and J lost 4 bases, with 15 bases between them. The CDR3 contains 14 residues. Germline values: CDR1 SNHLY, CDR2 FYNNEI. Here the CDR3 reads CASTPRVGSDTQYF. The CDR3 bases are TGTGCCAGCACTCCGAGGGTAGGGTCAGATACGCAGTATTTT. Filled out from reference TRBV2 and TRBJ2-3, the complete variable domain reads EPEVTQTPSHQVTQMGQEVILRCVPISNHLYFYWYRQILGQKVEFLVSFYNNEISEKSEIFDDQFSVERPDGSNFTLKIRSTKLEDSAMYFCASTPRVGSDTQYFGPGTRLTVL.

The chain joins TRBV5-1 to TRBJ2-1, with TRBD1 as a possible D gene (5 bases). Germline loops: CDR1 SGHRS, CDR2 YFSETQ. This CDR3 comprises 17 residues. The V and J ends lost 5 bases and 0 bases respectively, with 18 bases between them. CDR3 loop: CASSWGPRESSYNEQFF. The CDR3 bases are TGCGCCAGCAGTTGGGGCCCCAGGGAAAGCTCCTACAATGAGCAGTTCTTC.

The V gene is TRBV6-5, the J gene TRBJ1-6; D is unclear. The germline CDR1 and CDR2 sequences are MNHEY and SVGAGI. V was trimmed by 6 bases and J by 7 bases, leaving 4 bases between them. The CDR3 totals 11 residues. The CDR3 here is CASRRNSPLHF. The CDR3 region has the DNA TGTGCCAGCAGGAGGAATTCACCCCTCCACTTT.

The chain uses TRBV6-4 and TRBJ2-3, with D hard to call. CDR1 and CDR2 (germline): MRHNA, SNTAGT. The CDR3 covers 12 residues. The V end was cut by 3 bases, the J end by 3 bases, with 4 bases between. The CDR3 region is CASSEGTDTQYF. CDR3 in DNA: TGTGCCAGCAGTGAGGGGACAGATACGCAGTATTTT.